What follows are 12 T cell receptor beta chains derived from one specimen sequenced in a study of Ad26.COV2.S vaccination and SARS-CoV-2 variants. Sequencing used immunoSEQ multiplex PCR; TCRdb keeps in-frame clones, though not all of them. Of 300,000 to 400,000 clones in the sample, about 89% were seen once. Treatment: roughly 18 received Ad26.COV2.S at low or high dose, single or two shots; 5 received placebo; per-sample allocation not given. Collection of samples fell on day 63 after the first vaccine or placebo injection. The specimen comprised peripheral blood, sampled in a trial of Ad26.COV2.S vaccine versus placebo. The receptor source for this set is a person between 18 and 65 years old who received the Ad26.COV2.S COVID-19 vaccine or a placebo.

This sequence joins TRBV30 and TRBJ2-5, with 9 bases lining up with TRBD1. Trimming took 4 bases from V and 1 from J; bases not matched to a gene: 4. The CDR3 length is 14 residues. Germline V gene data show CDR1 as GTSNPN and CDR2 as SVGIG (reference sequence). CDR3 amino acids: CAWNRGQGQETQYF. As DNA, the CDR3 is TGTGCCTGGAACAGGGGACAGGGCCAAGAGACCCAGTACTTC.

This chain joins TRBV10-3 and TRBJ1-1; perhaps TRBD1 as D (5 bases). Looked up from germline, CDR1 is ENHRY and CDR2 is SYGVKD. Trimming removed 2 bases at V and 4 bases at J, with 11 bases between. The CDR3 has 14 amino acids. The CDR3 here is CAISEAGTSTEAFF. The CDR3 bases are TGTGCCATCAGTGAGGCCGGGACGAGCACTGAAGCTTTCTTT.

The J gene is TRBJ1-2, the V gene TRBV19, with D possibly TRBD1 on 6 matching bases. The CDR3 is 13 amino acids. The V end lost 8 bases, the J end lost 2 bases, and 12 bases lay between the germline ends. In germline, CDR1 is LNHDA, CDR2 SQIVND (reference sequence). The DNA of the CDR3 is TGTGCCAGTCGCTGGCAGGGGAACTATGGCTACACCTTC. Encoded protein: CASRWQGNYGYTF.

The chain employs TRBV29-1 and TRBJ2-1; 10 nucleotides agree with TRBD2. The CDR3 consists of 11 residues. Germline CDR1 reads SQVTM; CDR2 reads ANQGSEA. Trimming removed 5 bases from V and 13 bases from J; junction bases left unmatched: 5. The CDR3 DNA reads TGCAGCGTTATCCTAGCGGGAGTACAGTTCTTC. Translated, it gives CSVILAGVQFF.

Worth noting for this clone: The same CDR3 arises from other DNA sequences in this sample as well. The V and J genes are TRBV7-3 and TRBJ1-1, with TRBD1 matching over 9 bases. The CDR3 has 13 amino acids. Trimming at V came to 3 bases and at J to 4 bases, leaving 0 bases not matched to a gene. Germline V CDR1 and CDR2: SGHTA, FQGTGA. The CDR3, as DNA: TGTGCCAGCAGCTTGACAGGGGGCACTGAAGCTTTCTTT. Its protein is CASSLTGGTEAFF.

The chain recombines TRBV27 with TRBJ1-6; 8 positions match TRBD1. Germline CDR1 MNHEY, CDR2 SMNVEV (reference sequence). CDR3 length: 14 residues. Trimming cost V 5 bases and J 7 bases; bases outside gene matches: 4. The CDR3 here is CASSPQGGNSPLHF. DNA for the CDR3: TGTGCCAGCAGTCCACAGGGGGGAAATTCACCCCTCCACTTT.

The J gene is TRBJ1-6, the V gene TRBV6-5; maybe TRBD1 (6 bases). CDR1 MNHEY and CDR2 SVGAGI come from the germline V gene. Trimming cost V 7 bases and J 5 bases, with 15 bases left between them. CDR3 length equals 15 residues. The CDR3 reads CASTPVGGDNSPLHF. The CDR3 DNA sequence: TGTGCCAGCACTCCCGTAGGGGGGGATAATTCACCCCTCCACTTT.

The rearrangement links TRBV7-9 to TRBJ2-7; D might be TRBD2 (6 bases). There are 15 residues in the CDR3. Trimming took 4 bases from V and 4 from J, leaving 17 bases between them. Germline V gene data show CDR1 as SEHNR and CDR2 as FQNEAQ (reference sequence). DNA for the CDR3: TGTGCCAGCAGCTCTTGGGGGGAGACCGAGTACGAGCAGTACTTC. Its protein is CASSSWGETEYEQYF.

J is TRBJ2-1 and V is TRBV4-2, with D possibly matching TRBD1 (6 bases). Germline-derived CDR1 and CDR2 are LGHNA and YNFKEQ. The CDR3 spans 21 residues. V lost 0 bases to trimming and J lost 5 bases, with 29 bases between them. The CDR3 bases are TGTGCCAGCAGCCAAGAATTTCGACGGGGACAAACTTCCCCCCGGCACAATGAGCAGTTCTTC. This translates into CASSQEFRRGQTSPRHNEQFF.

The chain has TRBV4-3 and TRBJ2-6; no definite D call. Germline CDR1 is LGHNA and CDR2 is YSLEER. With 2 bases removed from V and 0 bases from J, the gap between germline ends came to 8 bases. The CDR3 covers 16 residues. The CDR3 DNA reads as TGCGCCAGCAGCCAACCCCGTAGCTCTGGGGCCAACGTCCTGACTTTC. Translation: CASSQPRSSGANVLTF.

The CDR3 sequence: CSVEVSRDKGNEQFF. The CDR3 nucleotides are TGCAGCGTTGAAGTCTCACGGGACAAGGGAAATGAGCAGTTCTTC. J is TRBJ2-1 and V is TRBV29-1, with D tentatively TRBD1 (6 bases). V was pared by 1 base and J by 7 bases, with 17 bases between. The V gene's germline CDR1 is SQVTM and CDR2 ANQGSEA. The CDR3 contains 15 residues.

In this sample, this clone turned up once. The chain has TRBV5-3 and TRBJ1-3; 12 bases are a match to TRBD1. TRBV5-3 is filed as an ORF, its function uncertain. V shed 4 bases, J shed 8 bases, and the junction held 13 bases outside the gene matches. The CDR3 consists of 17 residues. The CDR3 DNA reads as TGTGCCAGAAGCCCCCGAGGGGGGACAGGGGGCCTCTACACCATATATTTT. As protein: CARSPRGGTGGLYTIYF.